The 18 T cell receptor beta chains listed next were all sequenced from one sample in a study of T cell responses to AZD1222 COVID-19 vaccine. Clones were read by immunoSEQ multiplex PCR, and TCRdb kept only the in-frame ones, dropping some. This sample has about 130,000 clones, with about 89% found just once. The specimen was peripheral blood, collected on day 0 of AZD1222 vaccination. These receptors were taken from an adult in good health.

The chain employs TRBV3-1 (or the pseudogene TRBV3-2) and TRBJ1-2; 9 nucleotides line up with TRBD1. V lost 8 bases, J lost 8 bases, and 18 bases stayed unmatched. The CDR3 consists of 16 residues. CDR1 LGHDT and CDR2 YNNKEL come from the germline V gene (reference sequence). The CDR3 region is CASSQALTGTGNGYTF. The DNA of the CDR3 is TGTGCCAGCTCACAAGCCCTTACCGGGACAGGGAACGGCTACACCTTC.

The chain joins TRBV6-5 to TRBJ1-5; 7 bases match TRBD1. The CDR3 has 13 amino acids. Germline assignment: CDR1 MNHEY and CDR2 SVGAGI. Trimming took 4 bases from V and 5 from J; bases not matched to a gene: 2. This CDR3 reads CASSSGTDQPQHF. DNA for the CDR3: TGTGCCAGCAGTTCCGGGACAGATCAGCCCCAGCATTTT.

The chain has TRBV30 and TRBJ2-1; TRBD1 matches 12 bases. CDR1 and CDR2 (germline): GTSNPN, SVGIG (reference sequence). J gave up 5 bases and V 4 bases, and 9 bases lay outside the gene matches. This CDR3 has 16 amino acids. The CDR3 loop reads CAWNLPGQGANNEQFF. CDR3 nucleotide sequence: TGTGCCTGGAATCTGCCGGGACAGGGGGCTAACAATGAGCAGTTCTTC.

The chain has TRBV11-2 and TRBJ2-5; TRBD1 matches 9 bases. With V trimmed by 3 bases and J by 4 bases, 9 bases remained unmatched. Germline CDR1 SGHAT, CDR2 FQNNGV. The CDR3 covers 16 residues. The CDR3 sequence is CASSLGQGKTRETQYF. CDR3 DNA: TGTGCCAGCAGCTTGGGACAGGGAAAAACTCGAGAGACCCAGTACTTC.

The V gene is TRBV10-2, the J gene TRBJ2-3, with 8 bases lining up with TRBD2. This CDR3 contains 13 residues. Germline assignment: CDR1 WSHSY and CDR2 SAAADI. The V and J ends lost 10 bases and 4 bases, in that order; junction bases with no gene match: 7. Here the CDR3 reads CATGAGGADTQYF. CDR3 in DNA: TGCGCCACAGGGGCGGGGGGTGCAGATACGCAGTATTTT.

This clone was counted once. The J gene is TRBJ1-2, the V gene TRBV19; D is uncertain. Germline CDR1 reads LNHDA; CDR2 reads SQIVND (reference sequence). The CDR3 runs to 13 residues. The V and J ends lost 3 bases and 4 bases respectively, with 9 bases between them. This chain's CDR3 is CASSIPNSYGYTF. The CDR3, as DNA: TGTGCCAGTAGTATCCCCAACAGCTATGGCTACACCTTC.

The gene calls are TRBV7-2 and TRBJ2-2, with D unresolved. The CDR3 is 14 amino acids. Per germline, CDR1 SGHTA and CDR2 FQGNSA. V shed 5 bases and J shed 4 bases, with 11 bases lying between them. The CDR3, as DNA: TGTGCCAGCAGCCCGGTGAAAGCCACCGGGGAGCTGTTTTTT. Translation gives CASSPVKATGELFF.

The chain has TRBV5-1 and TRBJ2-3; TRBD2 matches 7 bases. The ends lost 0 bases at V and 0 bases at J; junction bases unmatched: 7. The CDR3 extends over 17 amino acids. The germline V gene has CDR1 SGHRS and CDR2 YFSETQ. CDR3 loop: CASSLGPGGTSTDTQYF. CDR3 DNA: TGCGCCAGCAGCTTGGGTCCGGGGGGTACTAGCACAGATACGCAGTATTTT.

The chain carries TRBV4-2 and TRBJ2-1; no definite D call. CDR1 is LGHNA, CDR2 YNFKEQ, per germline. V dropped 3 bases and J dropped 4 bases, with 16 bases sitting between them. This CDR3 has 16 amino acids. DNA for the CDR3: TGTGCCAGCAGCCATGACCAGGCTGCCGCTTACAATGAGCAGTTCTTC. This codes for CASSHDQAAAYNEQFF.

The genes are TRBV30 and TRBJ1-3; 9 bases are a match to TRBD1. This CDR3 has 15 amino acids. Trimming at V came to 2 bases and at J to 7 bases, leaving 9 bases not matched to a gene. CDR1 is GTSNPN and CDR2 is SVGIG in the germline V gene (reference sequence). CDR3 bases: TGTGCCTGGAGTACCGGGACAGGGTCTAAGAACACCATATATTTT. Translation gives CAWSTGTGSKNTIYF.

The CDR3 DNA sequence: TGTGCCAGTATTCTGGGACAGGGGGACACCGGGGAGCTGTTTTTT. Amino acid sequence: CASILGQGDTGELFF. This rearrangement joins TRBV19 to TRBJ2-2, with TRBD1 identical over 11 bases. CDR3 length: 15 amino acids. V lost 7 bases to trimming and J lost 3 bases; unmatched junction nucleotides: 4. Per germline, CDR1 LNHDA and CDR2 SQIVND (reference sequence).

This clone has a handful of counts. The chain links TRBV18 to TRBJ1-6; D possibly corresponds to TRBD1 (5 bases). This CDR3 comprises 15 residues. CDR1 and CDR2 from the germline V gene are KGHSH and LQKENI. V shed 6 bases and J shed 5 bases, with 14 bases lying between them. The CDR3 reads CASSILRGDNSPLHF. The CDR3 DNA is TGTGCCAGCTCTATTCTGCGGGGGGATAATTCACCCCTCCACTTT.

V usage is TRBV28 and J usage is TRBJ1-5; D gene ambiguous. The CDR3 loop spans 12 amino acids. V lost 6 bases, J lost 3 bases, and 6 bases lay in between. Germline CDR1 MDHEN, CDR2 SYDVKM. CDR3 in DNA: TGTGCCAGCAGACCGACCAATCAGCCCCAGCATTTT. It codes for CASRPTNQPQHF. Supplemented by reference TRBV28 and TRBJ1-5, the full variable domain reads DVKVTQSSRYLVKRTGEKVFLECVQDMDHENMFWYRQDPGLGLRLIYFSYDVKMKEKGDIPEGYSVSREKKERFSLILESASTNQTSMYLCASRPTNQPQHFGDGTRLSIL.

This clone was detected a few times. Other DNA sequences in the same sample also yield this CDR3. In nucleotides, the CDR3 is TGTGCCAGCAGTTACCGGGCGGGGAACACTGAAGCTTTCTTT. Encoded protein: CASSYRAGNTEAFF. The rearrangement joins TRBV6-5 to TRBJ1-1; D gene uncertain. Looked up from germline, CDR1 is MNHEY and CDR2 is SVGAGI. The CDR3 contains 14 residues. V was clipped by 2 bases and J by 1 base, with 8 bases between them.

The V call is TRBV10-3, the J call TRBJ2-5; 7 nucleotides line up with TRBD1. The CDR3 sequence is 15 residues long. Losses at the gene ends were 5 bases for V and 5 bases for J; bases not matched to a gene: 11. CDR1 and CDR2 (germline): ENHRY, SYGVKD. This CDR3 reads CAISFRQTGLETQYF. As DNA, the CDR3 is TGTGCCATCAGTTTTCGGCAGACAGGGTTGGAGACCCAGTACTTC.

This clone has just a few counts. The chain couples TRBV30 to TRBJ2-2; D might be TRBD1 (5 bases). This CDR3 region has 15 residues. The germline V and J ends were trimmed by 2 bases and 1 base, with 11 bases remaining between them. CDR1 GTSNPN and CDR2 SVGIG come from the germline V gene (reference sequence). The CDR3 coding sequence is TGTGCCTGGAGTTACAGGACGGTGAACACCGGGGAGCTGTTTTTT. The encoded protein is CAWSYRTVNTGELFF.

V usage is TRBV6-5 and J usage is TRBJ2-2; 7 bases line up with TRBD1. The CDR3 consists of 16 residues. CDR1 is MNHEY, CDR2 SVGAGI, per germline. The V gene end was trimmed by 4 bases and the J gene end by 1 base; junction bases not matched to a gene: 6. CDR3 amino acids: CASSLEGQRNTGELFF. CDR3 bases: TGTGCCAGCAGTTTAGAGGGACAGCGGAACACCGGGGAGCTGTTTTTT.

J is TRBJ1-5 and V is TRBV21-1. TRBV21-1 is described as a pseudogene. The CDR3 loop spans 14 amino acids. The CDR3 nucleotides are TGTGCCAGCAGTGACAGGGACTACAGGCAGCCCCAGCATTTT. Protein sequence: CASSDRDYRQPQHF.